This is a list of T cell receptor beta chains from one sample in a study of T cells in Graves' hyperthyroidism and ophthalmopathy. TCRdb ran MiXCR on the multiplex PCR reads and lists one entry per CDR3 protein. The sample records 600,000 to 750,000 distinct CDR3 sequences, about 18% being singletons. Sequencing was performed on blood. Receptor source: a man aged 45-65 years with Graves' hyperthyroidism. CDR3s include the opening cysteine and the closing phenylalanine or tryptophan. The D gene is left open where the match is weak. The size of a clone is reported for some rows only, either as once, few or many, or as a class for expanded clones.

v_call	d_call	j_call	clone_size	cdr3_aa	cdr3_nt
TRBV11-2	TRBD2	TRBJ2-3	many	CASSLIAGGLTDTQYF	TGTGCCAGCAGCTTGATAGCGGGAGGACTCACAGATACGCAGTATTTT
TRBV19	-	TRBJ1-1	many	CASSLALNTEAFF	TGTGCCAGTAGCCTCGCGCTGAACACTGAAGCTTTCTTT
TRBV12-3/TRBV12-4	TRBD1	TRBJ2-1	-	CATSLTGTGEGEQFF	TGTGCCACCAGTTTAACCGGGACAGGGGAAGGTGAGCAGTTCTTC
TRBV6-2/TRBV6-3	TRBD2	TRBJ2-1	few	CASSFTSGGANEQFF	TGTGCCAGCAGCTTCACTAGCGGGGGGGCCAATGAGCAGTTCTTC
TRBV10-3	TRBD1	TRBJ1-2	-	CAISASQGGNGYTF	TGTGCCATCAGTGCTTCACAGGGGGGGAATGGCTACACCTTC
TRBV30	-	TRBJ1-2	-	CAWSREGFLTRGYTF	TGTGCCTGGAGTCGGGAGGGGTTCCTCACGAGGGGCTACACCTTC
TRBV28	-	TRBJ1-1	many	CASSETGLPNTEAFF	TGTGCCAGCAGTGAAACGGGACTTCCGAACACTGAAGCTTTCTTT
TRBV6-1	-	TRBJ2-3	many	CASSDRDANTQYF	TGTGCCAGCAGTGACCGGGACGCCAATACGCAGTATTTT
TRBV28	TRBD2	TRBJ2-5	few	CASSLTGAGRQETQYF	TGTGCCAGCAGTTTGACGGGAGCGGGAAGGCAAGAGACCCAGTACTTC
TRBV6-2/TRBV6-3	-	TRBJ2-1	many	CASSYRLGHEQFF	TGTGCCAGCAGTTACAGGTTGGGCCATGAGCAGTTCTTC
TRBV28	TRBD2	TRBJ2-3	many	CASSSSGTRGTDTQYF	TGTGCCAGCAGTTCTTCCGGGACTAGGGGCACAGATACGCAGTATTTT
TRBV6-2/TRBV6-3	-	TRBJ1-2	many	CASSYSADGYTF	TGTGCCAGCAGTTACTCGGCCGATGGCTACACCTTC
TRBV6-5	-	TRBJ2-7	many	CASSYSDRSYEQYF	TGTGCCAGCAGTTACTCTGACAGGTCCTACGAGCAGTACTTC
TRBV11-3	-	TRBJ1-6	many	CASNVTLHF	TGTGCCAGCAATGTGACCCTCCACTTT
TRBV7-2	-	TRBJ1-3	many	CASSLGPTGNTIYF	TGTGCCAGCAGCTTAGGTCCTACTGGAAACACCATATATTTT
TRBV24-1	-	TRBJ1-3	-	CATSDPRVSGNTIYF	TGTGCCACCAGTGACCCCAGGGTCTCTGGAAACACCATATATTTT
TRBV20-1	-	TRBJ2-7	-	CSARRRFEQYF	TGCAGTGCGCGACGCAGGTTTGAGCAGTACTTC
TRBV5-4	TRBD1	TRBJ2-1	-	CASSSGQGLTYNEQFF	TGTGCCAGCAGCTCGGGACAGGGACTAACCTACAATGAGCAGTTCTTC
TRBV6-2/TRBV6-3	TRBD2	TRBJ2-5	-	CATHTLTLAGTRTLQETQYF	TGTGCCACCCACACGTTAACCTTAGCGGGAACTAGGACCCTACAAGAGACCCAGTACTTC
TRBV7-9	TRBD2	TRBJ2-5	few	CASSLVLSVAGEETQYF	TGTGCCAGCAGCTTAGTATTATCGGTAGCGGGAGAAGAGACCCAGTACTTC
TRBV27	-	TRBJ2-7	many	CASSPLRGYYEQYF	TGTGCCAGCAGTCCCCTTAGAGGGTACTACGAGCAGTACTTC
TRBV13	TRBD1	TRBJ2-1	few	CASSPPTGTNEQFF	TGTGCCAGCAGCCCACCGACAGGGACCAATGAGCAGTTCTTC
TRBV28	-	TRBJ2-3	few	CASSHPNTDTQYF	TGTGCCAGCAGTCACCCAAACACAGATACGCAGTATTTT
TRBV6-2/TRBV6-3	-	TRBJ1-1	-	CASSVGLIESGRLNTEAFF	TGTGCCAGCAGTGTAGGGTTGATCGAAAGCGGCAGGCTGAACACTGAAGCTTTCTTT
TRBV28	-	TRBJ1-4	-	CATRTLAGASFEKLFF	TGTGCCACCCGGACTCTCGCGGGGGCTTCCTTTGAAAAACTGTTTTTT